This T cell receptor (beta chain) was identified in a study of blood T cell repertoires in COVID-19. CDR1 LGHDT and CDR2 YNNKEL come from the germline V gene (reference sequence). Trimming took 0 bases from V and 5 from J, leaving 13 bases between them. CDR3 length: 15 residues. Assay used: immunoSEQ multiplex PCR; TCRdb lists only in-frame clones, some missing. The data show 150,000 to 200,000 clones, with over 70% seen just once and roughly 9.6% held by the top ten. V gene TRBV3-1 (or the pseudogene TRBV3-2) combines with J gene TRBJ1-1; D is possibly TRBD1 (5 bases). Source material: PBMCs or T cells enriched from blood (not recorded which). The clonotype was recovered from a man aged 45 to 65 who had recovered from COVID-19. CDR3 nucleotides: TGTGCCAGCAGCCAAGATTTTGGGGGGAGTACTGAAGCTTTCTTT. Amino acids: CASSQDFGGSTEAFF.